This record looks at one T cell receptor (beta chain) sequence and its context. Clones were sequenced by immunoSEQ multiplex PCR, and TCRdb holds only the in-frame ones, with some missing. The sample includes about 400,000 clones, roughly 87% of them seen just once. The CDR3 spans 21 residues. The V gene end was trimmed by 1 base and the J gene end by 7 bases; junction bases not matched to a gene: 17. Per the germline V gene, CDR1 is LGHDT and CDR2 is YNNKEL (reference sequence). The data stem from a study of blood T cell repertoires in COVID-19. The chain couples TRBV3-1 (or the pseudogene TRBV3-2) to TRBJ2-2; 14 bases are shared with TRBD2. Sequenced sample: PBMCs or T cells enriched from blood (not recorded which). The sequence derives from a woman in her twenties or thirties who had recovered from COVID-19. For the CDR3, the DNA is TGTGCCAGCAGCCAAGGGGGCCCGCGACTAGCGGGAGGGCCGAGGAACGGGGAGCTGTTTTTT. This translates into CASSQGGPRLAGGPRNGELFF.